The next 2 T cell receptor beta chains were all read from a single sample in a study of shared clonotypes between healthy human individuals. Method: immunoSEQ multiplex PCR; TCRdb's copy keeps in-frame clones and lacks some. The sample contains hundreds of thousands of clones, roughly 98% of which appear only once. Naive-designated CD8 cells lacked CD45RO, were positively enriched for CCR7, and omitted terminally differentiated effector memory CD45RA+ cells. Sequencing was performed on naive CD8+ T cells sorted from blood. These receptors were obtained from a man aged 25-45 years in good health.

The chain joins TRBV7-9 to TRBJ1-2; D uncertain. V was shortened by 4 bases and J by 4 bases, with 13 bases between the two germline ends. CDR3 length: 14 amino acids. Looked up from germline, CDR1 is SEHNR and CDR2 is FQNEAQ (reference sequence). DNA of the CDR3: TGTGCCAGCAGCTCTTCGCCCAGTCTCTATGGCTACACCTTC. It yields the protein CASSSSPSLYGYTF.

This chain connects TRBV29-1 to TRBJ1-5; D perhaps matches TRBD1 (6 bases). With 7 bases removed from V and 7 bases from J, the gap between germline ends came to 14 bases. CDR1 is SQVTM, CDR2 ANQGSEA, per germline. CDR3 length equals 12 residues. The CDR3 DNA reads TGCAGCGCACGACAGGCGGGGCAGCCCCAGCATTTT. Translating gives CSARQAGQPQHF.